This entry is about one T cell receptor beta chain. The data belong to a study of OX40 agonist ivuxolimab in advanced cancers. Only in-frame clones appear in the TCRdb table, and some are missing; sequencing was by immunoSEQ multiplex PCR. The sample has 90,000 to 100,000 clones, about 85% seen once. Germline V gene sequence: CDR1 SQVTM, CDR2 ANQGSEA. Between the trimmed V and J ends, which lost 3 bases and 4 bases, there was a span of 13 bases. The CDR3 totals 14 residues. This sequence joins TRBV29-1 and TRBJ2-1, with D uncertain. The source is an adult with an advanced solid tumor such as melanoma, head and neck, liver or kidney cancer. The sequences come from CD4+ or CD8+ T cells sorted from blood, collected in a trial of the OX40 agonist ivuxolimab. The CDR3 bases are TGCAGCGTTGACGGCCCAACCCCTTACAATGAGCAGTTCTTC. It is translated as CSVDGPTPYNEQFF.